This TCR beta chain was sequenced for a study of blood T cells in healthy people across ages. Whenever a sample was processed, at least 6 million PBMCs were isolated. Total RNA, at least 6 micrograms per sample, came from PBMCs. The CDR3 is made up of 13 amino acids. Using a J-beta primer mix together with a sample-barcoded 5' primer, a second PCR was run for roughly 7 to 12 cycles. TCRdb fed the 5' RACE reads into MiXCR, producing one record per CDR3 protein. Of around 850,000 distinct CDR3 sequences listed, under 40% are singletons. As to this clonotype: A much more abundant neighbour one base away suggests this may be a read error.

The sequencing input was blood. The receptor's source is a man younger than 35 in good health. V gene TRBV12-3 or TRBV12-4 combines with J gene TRBJ1-2; 7 bases map to TRBD1. DNA of the CDR3: TGTGCCAGCAGTCCCAGGGGGGACTATGGCTACATCTTC. Residues: CASSPRGDYGYIF.